What follows are 3 T cell receptor beta chains derived from one specimen sequenced in a study of T-cell reconstitution after alpha-beta-depleted transplantation in children. Preparing the TCRbeta library involved the use of unique molecular identifiers. TCRdb itself ran the PCR reads through MiXCR, one entry per CDR3 protein. The sample lists some 240,000 distinct CDR3 sequences, approximately 9.7% occurring once. The source was PBMCs from the stem cell graft donor, collected from the stem cell graft. Receptors originate from a human donor who donated a stem cell graft to a child with SCID.

This clonotype was found many times. The gene calls are TRBV7-3 and TRBJ2-1, with a tentative D call TRBD2 (7 bases). Trimming removed 1 base at V and 2 bases at J, with 9 bases between. The CDR3 length is 15 residues. Germline lookup yields CDR1 SGHTA and CDR2 FQGTGA. Here the CDR3 reads CASSLSGGAYNEQFF. Here the CDR3 DNA reads TGTGCCAGCAGCTTAAGCGGGGGCGCCTACAATGAGCAGTTCTTC.

This clonotype was counted at least ten times. The rearrangement links TRBV3-1 to TRBJ1-1; a possible D gene is TRBD1 (6 bases). V lost 0 bases and J lost 1, with 12 bases in between. The germline V gene encodes CDR1 LGHDT and CDR2 YNNKEL (reference sequence). The CDR3 totals 16 residues. CDR3 residues: CASSQDGLTGNTEAFF. CDR3 DNA: TGTGCCAGCAGCCAAGACGGCCTGACAGGGAACACTGAAGCTTTCTTT.

This clonotype was seen at least ten times. The rearrangement joins TRBV12-3 or TRBV12-4 to TRBJ1-1; D might be TRBD1 (6 bases). The CDR3 sequence is 14 residues long. The V gene lost 0 bases and the J gene lost 3 bases, with 8 bases spanning the gap. In DNA form, the CDR3 reads TGTGCCAGCAGTTTAGCTCAGGGGTACACTGAAGCTTTCTTT. Residues: CASSLAQGYTEAFF.